The 22 T cell receptor beta chains reported below all come from one sample, sequenced in a study of T-cell memory formation after mild COVID-19. TCRdb used MiXCR to reprocess the 5' RACE reads, holding one entry per CDR3 protein. Among approximately 300,000 distinct CDR3 sequences listed, about 16% were seen once. The sample was PBMCs or a T cell subset sorted from them (not recorded which). These receptor sequences come from a man younger than 35 who had mild COVID-19 (a few samples of this study predate the infection). Cell type and time point are not known.

In this sample, this clonotype turned up a few times. The V call is TRBV20-1, the J call TRBJ2-3; maybe TRBD2 (6 bases). In germline, CDR1 is DFQATT, CDR2 SNEGSKA (reference sequence). This CDR3 has 16 residues. V was cut by 2 bases and J by 0 bases, with 15 bases left in between. The CDR3 DNA follows: TGCAGTGCTAGACAGCTCGGGGGATCTAGCACAGATACGCAGTATTTT. Amino acids: CSARQLGGSSTDTQYF.

This clonotype was detected only a few times. The chain employs TRBV7-2 and TRBJ1-6; perhaps TRBD1 as D (5 bases). V was pared by 11 bases and J by 9 bases, with 14 bases between. This CDR3 comprises 12 residues. Looked up from germline, CDR1 is SGHTA and CDR2 is FQGNSA. The chain's CDR3 is CAAGGVSSPLHF. The CDR3, as DNA: TGTGCCGCGGGGGGGGTGAGTTCACCCCTCCACTTT.

This chain uses TRBV7-2 with TRBJ2-3; unclear D gene. The V end lost 6 bases, the J end lost 2 bases, and 15 bases lay between the germline ends. CDR1 SGHTA and CDR2 FQGNSA come from the germline V gene. This CDR3 has 15 residues. CDR3 protein: CASSSRRAATDTQYF. In DNA form, the CDR3 reads TGTGCCAGCAGTTCCCGTAGGGCCGCCACAGATACGCAGTATTTT.

A few counts support this clonotype. The chain carries TRBV24-1 and TRBJ2-3; TRBD1 or TRBD2 may be the D gene (6 bases each). V lost 4 bases, J lost 4 bases, and 32 bases lay in between. Germline CDR1 is KGHDR and CDR2 is SFDVKD. This CDR3 is built from 21 residues. The CDR3 nucleotides are TGTGCCACCAGTGAAACACCGGGGGCCGGCGTGCCCGGGATGAAACCAGATACGCAGTATTTT. Translation gives CATSETPGAGVPGMKPDTQYF.

The chain has TRBV12-3 or TRBV12-4 and TRBJ2-5, with a weak D call TRBD1 (6 bases). The CDR3 covers 15 residues. V gave up 1 base and J gave up 1 base, with 10 bases separating them. As DNA, the CDR3 is TGTGCCAGCAGTTTAGTCTGGACAGCCCAAGAGACCCAGTACTTC. Amino acids: CASSLVWTAQETQYF.

The J gene is TRBJ1-3, the V gene TRBV4-3, with unresolved D. The germline CDR1 and CDR2 sequences are LGHNA and YSLEER. The CDR3 length is 17 residues. The V and J ends lost 0 bases and 2 bases respectively, with 14 bases between them. Written as DNA, the CDR3 is TGCGCCAGCAGCCAAGATCAATGGAGCATGGCTGGAAACACCATATATTTT. This gives the protein CASSQDQWSMAGNTIYF.

This clonotype was seen a few times. The CDR3 DNA is TGCAGTGCTAGACGACAGCTATTTAACTATGGCTACACCTTC. Amino acid sequence: CSARRQLFNYGYTF. The chain links TRBV20-1 to TRBJ1-2; D is perhaps TRBD1 (5 bases). CDR3 length equals 14 residues. Germline assignment: CDR1 DFQATT and CDR2 SNEGSKA (reference sequence). Between the trimmed V and J ends, which lost 2 bases and 1 base, there was a span of 11 bases.

This clonotype was counted many times. The chain combines TRBV20-1 with TRBJ1-4; D call uncertain. With 8 bases removed from V and 5 bases from J, the gap between germline ends came to 18 bases. The germline V gene encodes CDR1 DFQATT and CDR2 SNEGSKA (reference sequence). This CDR3 is built from 14 residues. The CDR3 region is CSTSPGALNEKLFF. The DNA of the CDR3 is TGCAGTACGTCCCCGGGAGCTCTAAATGAAAAACTGTTTTTT.

The rearrangement links TRBV10-3 to TRBJ2-1; 7 bases match TRBD1. The germline V gene has CDR1 ENHRY and CDR2 SYGVKD. This CDR3 region has 17 residues. Unmatched junction bases numbered 6, after V lost 1 base and J lost 0 bases. The CDR3, as DNA: TGTGCCATCAGTGAGTTCGGGACAGAGAGCTCCTACAATGAGCAGTTCTTC. This sequence encodes CAISEFGTESSYNEQFF.

The sample holds a few counts of this clonotype. This sequence joins TRBV5-1 and TRBJ1-4; TRBD1 is a possible D gene (5 bases). The V gene's germline CDR1 is SGHRS and CDR2 YFSETQ. The CDR3 spans 15 residues. Trimming stripped 7 bases from V and 6 bases from J, with 19 bases between. CDR3 amino acids: CASRRESDSHEKLFF. In DNA form, the CDR3 reads TGCGCCAGCCGGAGAGAGAGCGACAGTCATGAAAAACTGTTTTTT. The full variable domain, with the rest looked up from reference TRBV5-1 and TRBJ1-4, is KAGVTQTPRYLIKTRGQQVTLSCSPISGHRSVSWYQQTPGQGLQFLFEYFSETQRNKGNFPGRFSGRQFSNSRSEMNVSTLELGDSALYLCASRRESDSHEKLFFGSGTQLSVL.

The genes are TRBV6-1 and TRBJ1-2; D is ambiguous. Germline V lookup: CDR1 MNHNS, CDR2 SASEGT. CDR3 length: 13 residues. V lost 8 bases, J lost 4 bases, and 14 bases lay in between. CDR3 nucleotide sequence: TGTGCCAGCGGACGATTATCATTCTATGGCTACACCTTC. Translated: CASGRLSFYGYTF.

The genes are TRBV5-1 and TRBJ1-2, with a weak D call TRBD1 (6 bases). The CDR3 contains 15 residues. V dropped 0 bases and J dropped 2 bases, with 11 bases sitting between them. Germline CDR1 is SGHRS and CDR2 is YFSETQ. DNA for the CDR3: TGCGCCAGCAGCTTGGCAGGGGCTCCCAACTATGGCTACACCTTC. Translated, it gives CASSLAGAPNYGYTF. The full variable domain, completed using reference TRBV5-1 and TRBJ1-2, is KAGVTQTPRYLIKTRGQQVTLSCSPISGHRSVSWYQQTPGQGLQFLFEYFSETQRNKGNFPGRFSGRQFSNSRSEMNVSTLELGDSALYLCASSLAGAPNYGYTFGSGTRLTVV.

This clonotype was picked up a small number of times. The CDR3 loop is CASTQMNTGELFF. CDR3 sequence (DNA): TGTGCCAGCACACAGATGAACACCGGGGAGCTGTTTTTT. The genes are TRBV6-5 and TRBJ2-2; D remains ambiguous. V lost 7 bases, J lost 1 base, and 7 bases lay in between. Germline CDR1 reads MNHEY; CDR2 reads SVGAGI. The CDR3 has 13 amino acids.

This clonotype has ten or more counts. V gene TRBV4-3 combines with J gene TRBJ1-1; a weak D match, TRBD1 (5 bases). The germline V gene encodes CDR1 LGHNA and CDR2 YSLEER. V lost 0 bases to trimming and J lost 2 bases, with 7 bases between them. This CDR3 comprises 14 residues. The CDR3 DNA reads as TGCGCCAGCAGCCAAGATAGGGGAAACACTGAAGCTTTCTTT. It codes for CASSQDRGNTEAFF.

The genes are TRBV6-2 or TRBV6-3 and TRBJ2-1, with D tentatively TRBD1 (6 bases). Trimming pared 0 bases from V and 0 bases from J, leaving 15 bases between. Looked up from germline, CDR1 is MNHEY and CDR2 is SVGEGT. This CDR3 is built from 18 residues. CDR3 sequence reads: CASSYSSQGGSSYNEQFF. CDR3 bases: TGTGCCAGCAGTTACTCGAGCCAAGGGGGAAGCTCCTACAATGAGCAGTTCTTC.

This clonotype has more than one count but fewer than ten. V and J are TRBV3-1 and TRBJ2-2; tentative D call: TRBD2 (5 bases). CDR1 is LGHDT, CDR2 YNNKEL, per germline (reference sequence). V lost 4 bases, J lost 8 bases, and 17 bases lay in between. This CDR3 comprises 15 residues. DNA of the CDR3: TGTGCCAGCAGCCTTTTCTACGGGATGGGAGGGGAGCTGTTTTTT. Translated: CASSLFYGMGGELFF. The full variable domain, rest sourced from reference TRBV3-1 and TRBJ2-2, is DTAVSQTPKYLVTQMGNDKSIKCEQNLGHDTMYWYKQDSKKFLKIMFSYNNKELIINETVPNRFSPKSPDKAHLNLHINSLELGDSAVYFCASSLFYGMGGELFFGEGSRLTVL.

V and J are TRBV20-1 and TRBJ1-5, with TRBD1 matching 7 bases. CDR1 DFQATT and CDR2 SNEGSKA come from the germline V gene (reference sequence). After removal of 4 bases from V and 6 bases from J, the junction contained 9 bases not matched to a gene. The length of the CDR3 is 14 residues. CDR3 region: CSATTGVGGQPQHF. DNA of the CDR3: TGCAGTGCTACCACAGGGGTTGGGGGTCAGCCCCAGCATTTT.

This clonotype was recorded a few times. This sequence joins TRBV28 and TRBJ2-7, with a tentative D call TRBD1 (5 bases). Per germline, CDR1 MDHEN and CDR2 SYDVKM. This CDR3 spans 11 amino acids. V was shortened by 8 bases and J by 3 bases, with 8 bases between the two germline ends. As DNA, the CDR3 is TGTGCCAGCGCAGGGAACTACGAGCAGTACTTC. This codes for CASAGNYEQYF.

This rearrangement joins TRBV7-9 to TRBJ1-2, with D possibly TRBD1 on 6 matching bases. The CDR3 covers 14 residues. The V gene's germline CDR1 is SEHNR and CDR2 FQNEAQ (reference sequence). V was cut by 0 bases and J by 6 bases, with 11 bases left in between. In DNA, the CDR3 is TGTGCCAGCAGCTTAGCCAGGGGAAATGATGGCTACACCTTC. It codes for CASSLARGNDGYTF.

This clonotype was observed a handful of times. CDR3 bases: TGCGCCAGCAGCCAGCCGACAGTAGTAGATGGCTACACCTTC. This gives the protein CASSQPTVVDGYTF. V is TRBV4-1 and J is TRBJ1-2; TRBD1 might be the D (5 bases). The V gene lost 3 bases and the J gene lost 6 bases, with 14 bases spanning the gap. The germline V gene encodes CDR1 MGHRA and CDR2 YSYEKL. CDR3 length: 14 residues.

This clonotype was seen a few times. V gene TRBV7-9 combines with J gene TRBJ1-6; 10 bases match TRBD1. J was trimmed by 11 bases and V by 4 bases; bases with no gene match: 8. CDR3 size: 15 residues. CDR1 SEHNR and CDR2 FQNEAQ come from the germline V gene (reference sequence). For the CDR3, the DNA is TGTGCCAGCAGCTCAGCCGACAGGGGGCTGACACCCCTCCACTTT. Its translation is CASSSADRGLTPLHF.

The J gene is TRBJ1-1, the V gene TRBV4-2; no clear D gene. The germline V gene has CDR1 LGHNA and CDR2 YNFKEQ. Deletions cut 6 bases from V and 1 base from J, with 6 bases between. The CDR3 length is 12 residues. CDR3 sequence reads: CASRPENTEAFF. In nucleotides, the CDR3 is TGTGCCAGCAGGCCGGAGAACACTGAAGCTTTCTTT.